The present T cell receptor (beta chain) was sequenced within a study of control samples from healthy donors and cancer patients. The data were produced by immunoSEQ multiplex PCR, yet TCRdb's version contains in-frame clones alone and is incomplete. The table lists approximately 210,000 clones, around 90% of them singletons. Germline values: CDR1 SEHNR, CDR2 FQNEAQ (reference sequence). The CDR3 runs to 16 residues. V gave up 1 base and J gave up 2 bases, with 15 bases separating them. Sequencing was done on a sample of blood. The chain employs TRBV7-9 and TRBJ2-7; possibly TRBD2 for D (6 bases). This receptor was taken from a man aged 25 to 40 in good health. The CDR3 reads CASSLEGRGIPYEQYF. CDR3 nucleotides: TGTGCCAGCAGCTTAGAGGGGCGGGGAATCCCCTACGAGCAGTACTTC.